These 10 T cell receptor beta chains were sequenced from one sample in a study of CD8 T cells in acute hepatitis C reinfection. Libraries were prepared by immunoSEQ multiplex PCR; TCRdb keeps only in-frame clonotypes and omits some of them. The sample consists of tens of thousands of clones, approximately 85% of them appearing once. This sample's time point: naive CD8 control sorted from an acute-time-point sample. Sequenced input: naive CD8+ T cells from PBMCs. The receptors were gathered from a woman aged 18-29 years who spontaneously cleared hepatitis C infection.

V is TRBV29-1 and J is TRBJ1-1; the match to TRBD1 covers 9 bases. The CDR3 extends over 15 amino acids. With 4 bases clipped from V and 3 bases from J, the junction kept 9 bases outside the gene matches. Germline V gene data show CDR1 as SQVTM and CDR2 as ANQGSEA. CDR3 bases: TGCAGCGTTGTTGGGGGGACAGGGCGGTACACTGAAGCTTTCTTT. It codes for CSVVGGTGRYTEAFF.

The gene calls are TRBV27 and TRBJ1-2; D not certain. Between the trimmed V and J ends, which lost 6 bases and 8 bases, there was a span of 16 bases. The CDR3 sequence is 13 residues long. In germline, CDR1 is MNHEY, CDR2 SMNVEV (reference sequence). The CDR3 DNA reads as TGTGCCAGCAGGGGCGGGATCGCGGGGGGCTACACCTTC. The encoded protein is CASRGGIAGGYTF.

The chain links TRBV27 to TRBJ2-1; perhaps TRBD1 as D (6 bases). This CDR3 comprises 12 residues. The V end was cut by 5 bases, the J end by 6 bases, with 8 bases between. CDR1 and CDR2 (germline): MNHEY, SMNVEV (reference sequence). CDR3 sequence reads: CASSPQGNEQFF. Here the CDR3 DNA reads TGTGCCAGCAGTCCACAGGGCAATGAGCAGTTCTTC.

This clone has just one count. CDR3 coding DNA: TGTGCCAGCAGCATAACTACAGGGCCCGGGGCCAACGTCCTGACTTTC. Translating gives CASSITTGPGANVLTF. The chain combines TRBV9 with TRBJ2-6; the D gene is possibly TRBD1 (6 bases). V was pared by 4 bases and J by 4 bases, with 15 bases between. The CDR3 covers 16 residues. CDR1 is SGDLS, CDR2 YYNGEE, per germline. The full variable domain, its missing parts supplied by reference TRBV9 and TRBJ2-6, is DSGVTQTPKHLITATGQRVTLRCSPRSGDLSVYWYQQSLDQGLQFLIQYYNGEERAKGNILERFSAQQFPDLHSELNLSSLELGDSALYFCASSITTGPGANVLTFGAGSRLTVL.

This clone was seen once. This chain uses TRBV19 with TRBJ2-7, with TRBD2 matching over 11 bases. V lost 6 bases, J lost 3 bases, and 10 bases stayed unmatched. The germline CDR1 and CDR2 sequences are LNHDA and SQIVND (reference sequence). The length of the CDR3 is 16 residues. Here the CDR3 DNA reads TGTGCCAGTAGCGGTTGGGGACTAGCGGAAAACTACGAGCAGTACTTC. It specifies CASSGWGLAENYEQYF.

This clone turned up a few times. The chain has TRBV4-1 and TRBJ1-5; D remains ambiguous. V lost 1 base and J lost 4, with 5 bases in between. This CDR3 has 13 amino acids. The germline V gene encodes CDR1 MGHRA and CDR2 YSYEKL. CDR3 sequence: CASSQGTNQPQHF. Here the CDR3 DNA reads TGCGCCAGCAGCCAAGGAACTAATCAGCCCCAGCATTTT.

The rearrangement joins TRBV7-6 to TRBJ2-2, with 10 bases matching TRBD2. The CDR3 spans 19 residues. Per germline, CDR1 SGHVS and CDR2 FNYEAQ. Trimming at V came to 4 bases and at J to 5 bases, leaving 16 bases not matched to a gene. The DNA of the CDR3 is TGTGCCAGCAGCTCCTTGACGACTAGCGGGCTCGACACTACCGGGGAGCTGTTTTTT. Its protein is CASSSLTTSGLDTTGELFF.

The genes are TRBV5-6 and TRBJ2-5; the D gene is possibly TRBD2 (5 bases). Between the trimmed V and J ends, which lost 2 bases and 7 bases, there was a span of 27 bases. This CDR3 is 18 amino acids long. Looked up from germline, CDR1 is SGHDT and CDR2 is YYEEEE. The CDR3: CASSFTYRVHTIEGTQYF. The CDR3 DNA is TGTGCCAGCAGCTTCACGTACCGGGTCCATACCATTGAGGGGACCCAGTACTTC.

The V gene is TRBV9, the J gene TRBJ2-1; TRBD2 might be the D (5 bases). Germline CDR1 and CDR2: SGDLS and YYNGEE. The germline V and J ends were trimmed by 3 bases and 5 bases, with 12 bases remaining between them. The CDR3 consists of 14 residues. The CDR3 is CASSGYGGNNEQFF. CDR3 bases: TGTGCCAGCAGCGGATACGGAGGAAACAATGAGCAGTTCTTC.

The rearrangement uses TRBV9 and TRBJ2-7; 10 bases line up with TRBD2. Germline-derived CDR1 and CDR2 are SGDLS and YYNGEE. The CDR3 extends over 17 amino acids. V gave up 3 bases and J gave up 0 bases; unmatched junction bases: 9. CDR3 in DNA: TGTGCCAGCAGCGACTCTAGGACTAGCGGACGCTCCTACGAGCAGTACTTC. Amino acid sequence: CASSDSRTSGRSYEQYF.